This T cell receptor beta chain derives from a study of blood T cell repertoires in COVID-19. Study information: T cells, B-cell-depleted T cells, or PBMCs supplied cDNA or gDNA.

This clone was seen only a few times. Profiled with immunoSEQ multiplex PCR; TCRdb holds only in-frame clones, not every one. Here the sample spans approximately 230,000 clones, around 88% being singletons. Sequences were obtained from PBMCs or T cells enriched from blood (not recorded which). The clonotype originates from a woman between 50 and 59 years old with acute COVID-19.

CDR3 DNA: TGTGCCAGCAGCTCGTCCGGGGGATATCACGAGCAGTACTTC. The encoded protein is CASSSSGGYHEQYF. J is TRBJ2-7 and V is TRBV7-2; the D gene is possibly TRBD2 (6 bases). Germline CDR1 SGHTA, CDR2 FQGNSA. Trimming left V 4 bases short and J 5 bases short, with 15 bases between. This CDR3 is 14 amino acids long.